This T cell receptor beta chain was obtained from a study of shared clonotypes between healthy human individuals. Broader study findings: Rarefaction indicated that sorted-subset sequencing remained incomplete although depth was large.

In the case of this clone: The target antigen is unknown.

The V gene's germline CDR1 is ENHRY and CDR2 SYGVKD. This CDR3 has 14 amino acids. Losses at the gene ends were 8 bases for V and 2 bases for J; bases not matched to a gene: 2. The deep-level immunoSEQ assay was used. Produced via immunoSEQ multiplex PCR; TCRdb's table is partial and in-frame only. The sample has around 1,000,000 clones, about 80% seen once. The donors were all Caucasian adults (living in Nashville, Tennessee). Memory CD4+ cells were the fraction left after CD45RA+ naive selection. V and J are TRBV10-3 and TRBJ2-2; the match to TRBD1 covers 10 bases. The sequenced sample consisted of memory CD4+ T cells from PBMCs. Sample subset: CD45RA-negative fraction. The clonotype originates from a man younger than 35 in good health. Some clones in this sample may be carry-over from other donors' samples. The CDR3 bases are TGTGCCATCGGGGACAGGGGTAACACCGGGGAGCTGTTTTTT. This translates into CAIGDRGNTGELFF.